The rows below give T cell receptor beta chains drawn from one sample of a study of early T cells in non-severe SARS-CoV-2 infection. MiXCR was run by TCRdb on the 5' RACE reads, yielding one entry per CDR3 protein. Of some 110,000 distinct CDR3 sequences listed, about 15% are singletons. The sample was whole blood. The receptors shown here come from an adult who was a healthcare worker with PCR-confirmed SARS-CoV-2 infection or an uninfected control (not recorded which). CDR3s include the opening cysteine and the closing phenylalanine or tryptophan. The order of the fields is D gene, J gene, V gene, CDR3 protein. A D gene is named only where the DNA matches it firmly.

D: NA; J: TRBJ2-7; V: TRBV4-1; CDR3: CASSQRPGGSEQYF
D: NA; J: TRBJ1-6; V: TRBV18; CDR3: CASSGQQLYNSPLHF
D: NA; J: TRBJ1-1; V: TRBV20-1; CDR3: CSARDFAVGGSLTFF
D: TRBD2; J: TRBJ2-2; V: TRBV5-1; CDR3: CASMDGTSWGGELFF
D: NA; J: TRBJ2-2; V: TRBV7-9; CDR3: CASSLLGATGELFF
D: NA; J: TRBJ1-1; V: TRBV7-9; CDR3: CASSQGFDTEAFF
D: NA; J: TRBJ2-3; V: TRBV5-4; CDR3: CASSNGGLSTDTQYF
D: NA; J: TRBJ1-5; V: TRBV19; CDR3: CASSIGDLGGSNQPQHF
D: NA; J: TRBJ2-7; V: TRBV4-1; CDR3: CASSQLRDFTYEQYF
D: NA; J: TRBJ2-7; V: TRBV7-2; CDR3: CATARLESPESEQYF
D: NA; J: TRBJ2-7; V: TRBV7-9; CDR3: CASTPALPGPSGEQYF
D: NA; J: TRBJ2-7; V: TRBV7-9; CDR3: CASSHVFSPSVF
D: NA; J: TRBJ1-4; V: TRBV4-1; CDR3: CASREILAPGKLFF
D: TRBD1; J: TRBJ2-5; V: TRBV12-3/TRBV12-4; CDR3: CASSFWDRGDTQYF
D: NA; J: TRBJ2-3; V: TRBV14; CDR3: CASSLGLVPDTQYF
D: NA; J: TRBJ1-1; V: TRBV24-1; CDR3: CATSDSMNTEAFF
D: NA; J: TRBJ2-3; V: TRBV3-1; CDR3: CASSGSASTDTQYF
D: TRBD1; J: TRBJ2-1; V: TRBV6-5; CDR3: CASSRSGQGVHEQFF
D: NA; J: TRBJ2-1; V: TRBV13; CDR3: CASSLQGNEQFF
D: NA; J: TRBJ2-3; V: TRBV12-3/TRBV12-4; CDR3: CASSPIAESTDTQYF
D: NA; J: TRBJ1-5; V: TRBV7-9; CDR3: CASSLEDQPQHF
D: NA; J: TRBJ1-2; V: TRBV5-1; CDR3: CASSKEEGNHGYTF
D: NA; J: TRBJ2-7; V: TRBV3-1; CDR3: CASSLHASEQYF
D: NA; J: TRBJ2-2; V: TRBV12-3/TRBV12-4; CDR3: CASSQNAGELFF
D: TRBD2; J: TRBJ2-1; V: TRBV30; CDR3: CAWSFHGGANEQFF
D: NA; J: TRBJ2-3; V: TRBV24-1; CDR3: CATAGDRPDTQYF
D: TRBD2; J: TRBJ2-2; V: TRBV10-3; CDR3: CAIRPGLANTGELFF